This T cell receptor beta chain came from a study of T cells after yellow fever vaccination. Study-wide background: Some fractions had low cell numbers, and these were prepared with SMART-Seq v4 Ultra Low Input.

Study-wide results and caveats: Reappearing after the booster were most of the clones from primary vaccination (about 95% CD4, approximately 85% CD8). Repertoires obtained by FACS sorting could include abundant clonotypes that entered as contaminants from the bulk population.

CDR1 and CDR2 (germline): SGHTA, FQGNSA. The CDR3 length is 14 residues. V dropped 3 bases and J dropped 6; count of bases not matched to a gene: 3. In regard to this clonotype: Its target is unknown.

For TCR, cDNA came from 5'RACE template switching, which added a universal primer site and UMIs. TCRdb analysed the 5' RACE reads with MiXCR anew, one entry per CDR3 protein. The sample contains some 340,000 distinct CDR3 sequences, approximately 4% of which appear only once. Material: PBMCs, obtained 5 days after the yellow fever booster vaccination. The chain carries TRBV7-2 and TRBJ1-2; 11 bases match TRBD1. This receptor was identified in a man between 18 and 35 years old who received the YFV17D yellow fever vaccine. The CDR3 DNA sequence: TGTGCCAGCAGCTTTTGGACAGGGGGCGATGGCTACACCTTC. Residues: CASSFWTGGDGYTF.